These 9 T cell receptor beta chains share one sample of origin, sequenced in a study of blood T cell repertoires in COVID-19. Data came from immunoSEQ multiplex PCR; TCRdb stores just in-frame clones and leaves some out. The sample shows roughly 71,000 clones, about nine tenths of them seen only once. Source material: peripheral blood. Every receptor here comes from a man aged 25 to 45 with acute or convalescent COVID-19.

By share of the sample, this clone is medium-sized (0.01 to 0.1%). The chain's CDR3 is CASSFGSTGGADEAFF. CDR3 bases: TGTGCCAGCAGCTTCGGTTCCACAGGGGGCGCGGATGAAGCTTTCTTT. The rearrangement joins TRBV5-4 to TRBJ1-1; TRBD1 agrees at 9 bases. V lost 2 bases to trimming and J lost 7 bases; unmatched junction nucleotides: 12. Germline CDR1 SGHNT, CDR2 YYREEE (reference sequence). The CDR3 extends over 16 amino acids.

The genes are TRBV2 and TRBJ1-4; 8 nucleotides align to TRBD1. Germline values: CDR1 SNHLY, CDR2 FYNNEI. The CDR3 has 12 amino acids. After removal of 7 bases from V and 8 bases from J, the junction contained 3 bases not matched to a gene. The CDR3 nucleotides read TGTGCCAGCAACCGGGACAGGGAAAAACTGTTTTTT. Translation: CASNRDREKLFF.

J is TRBJ2-3 and V is TRBV19; possible D gene TRBD2, 7 bases. This CDR3 comprises 18 residues. CDR1 is LNHDA and CDR2 is SQIVND in the germline V gene (reference sequence). Between the trimmed V and J ends, which lost 0 bases and 3 bases, there was a span of 19 bases. The CDR3 coding sequence is TGTGCCAGTAGTATAGATCATGTGGCGGGGGCTGGGACAGATACGCAGTATTTT. Translating it yields CASSIDHVAGAGTDTQYF.

This clone was observed a single time. The chain is built from TRBV6-5 and TRBJ1-4; D is possibly TRBD1 (5 bases). Deletions cut 5 bases from V and 2 bases from J, with 9 bases between. From germline, CDR1 is MNHEY and CDR2 SVGAGI. CDR3 length equals 14 residues. CDR3 sequence (DNA): TGTGCCAGCAGTCAGGGTACGACTAATGAAAAACTGTTTTTT. Its protein is CASSQGTTNEKLFF.

The chain employs TRBV21-1 and TRBJ2-7; the D segment call TRBD1 is taken from the table without a DNA check. TRBV21-1 is designated a pseudogene. The CDR3 has 16 amino acids. CDR3 coding DNA: TGTGCCAGCAGCGAGACAGATGAAGCTACGCTCGTGGAGCAGTACTTC. Its translation is CASSETDEATLVEQYF.

This chain connects TRBV9 to TRBJ1-4; maybe TRBD1 (5 bases). The germline V gene has CDR1 SGDLS and CDR2 YYNGEE. The CDR3 covers 15 residues. V was clipped by 0 bases and J by 6 bases, with 12 bases between them. The CDR3 spells CASSVAAGGDEKLFF. For the CDR3, the DNA is TGTGCCAGCAGCGTAGCGGCGGGGGGTGATGAAAAACTGTTTTTT.

The CDR3, as DNA: TGCGCCAGGGGACTAGCGGGAGCTGGAGGGACCCAGTACTTC. It yields the protein CARGLAGAGGTQYF. V and J are TRBV10-1 and TRBJ2-5, with TRBD2 identical over 14 bases. Germline values: CDR1 WNHNN, CDR2 SYGVQD (reference sequence). V was pared by 9 bases and J by 7 bases, with 7 bases of the junction left unmatched. The CDR3 has 14 residues.

The chain is built from TRBV5-4 and TRBJ1-5; a weak D match, TRBD1 (5 bases). This CDR3 is 16 amino acids long. From germline, CDR1 is SGHNT and CDR2 YYREEE (reference sequence). The V and J ends lost 2 bases and 1 base respectively, with 13 bases between them. The CDR3 reads CASSFGGGGSNQPQHF. Here the CDR3 DNA reads TGTGCCAGCAGCTTTGGGGGGGGTGGGAGCAATCAGCCCCAGCATTTT.

This chain uses TRBV7-9 with TRBJ1-2; D gene unclear. Germline V gene sequence: CDR1 SEHNR, CDR2 FQNEAQ (reference sequence). The CDR3 runs 14 residues. Trimming cost V 5 bases and J 3 bases, with 13 bases left between them. The CDR3 bases are TGTGCCAGCAGCCCCGAGGAAACTTACTATGGCTACACCTTC. The encoded protein is CASSPEETYYGYTF.